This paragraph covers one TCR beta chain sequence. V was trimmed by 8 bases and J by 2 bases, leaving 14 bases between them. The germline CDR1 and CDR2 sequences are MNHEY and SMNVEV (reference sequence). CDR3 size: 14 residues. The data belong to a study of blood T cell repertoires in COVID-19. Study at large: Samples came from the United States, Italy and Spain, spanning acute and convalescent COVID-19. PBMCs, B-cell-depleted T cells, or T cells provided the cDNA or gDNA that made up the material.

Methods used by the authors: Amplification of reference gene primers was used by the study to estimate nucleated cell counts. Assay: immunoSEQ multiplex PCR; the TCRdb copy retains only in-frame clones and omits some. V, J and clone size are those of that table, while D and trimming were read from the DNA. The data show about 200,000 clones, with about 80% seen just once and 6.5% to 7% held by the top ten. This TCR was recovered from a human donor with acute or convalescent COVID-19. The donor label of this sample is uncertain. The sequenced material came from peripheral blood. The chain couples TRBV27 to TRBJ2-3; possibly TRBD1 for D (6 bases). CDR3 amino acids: CASGNDRSTDTQYF. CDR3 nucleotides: TGTGCCAGCGGGAACGACAGGTCCACAGATACGCAGTATTTT.